The T cell receptor beta chain under discussion was sequenced for a study of immune cell composition in non-small cell lung cancer (dated by TCRdb to 2017 to 2019). Looking at the study overall: To assign histologic subtype, which was mostly lung adenocarcinoma or squamous cell carcinoma, H&E was combined with p63, CK5, Napsin A and TTF-1 immunohistochemistry. TCR-beta sequencing (Adaptive Biotechnologies) was performed on 34 paired NSCLC tumour and non-adjacent lung specimens plus 26 tumour-only specimens. Supplementary cohort #1 consisted of ten or so lung adenocarcinoma cases with paired tumour/lung TCR-beta sequencing and with TIL populations generated to assess tumour reactivity. The subtype comparisons left out a handful of tumour specimens with TCR-beta data because those specimens were rare histological subtypes. Overall results and qualifications from the work: No significant correlation was found between smoking pack-years and tumour TCR-beta clonality. Nearly half of NSCLC cases had tumour-associated clones >0.5%, with more than 70% of squamous carcinomas showing such clones compared with approximately 34% of adenocarcinomas. Across about 10 adenocarcinoma cases, TIL tumour reactivity correlated strongly with maximal tumour-associated clone frequency but not with overall clonality. The reactivity cohort was only 9 to 11 cases, and tumour-reactive clones were not shown to share sequences with the dominant in vivo tumour-associated clones.

Normal lung samples came from the same patient and were non-adjacent lung tissue collected as far from the tumour as possible, with a minimum distance of 3 cm. Genomic DNA was extracted with the QIAamp DNA kit from frozen aliquots of unsorted single-cell suspensions. Tissues were received within 2 hours of resection and processed immediately into single-cell suspensions. Tissue was mechanically dissociated and enzymatically digested with DNase I, collagenase I and hyaluronidase for roughly 32 minutes at 37 °C, then filtered and RBC-lysed. A two-step multiplex PCR amplified TCR-beta CDR3 regions from genomic DNA, and the second step of the PCR added Illumina-compatible adaptors. TCR-beta immunosequencing was performed on an Illumina platform as a commercial immunoSEQ service. Concerning the study's data processing: Two measures summarised the repertoires: productive clonality, and Top 10 Clones, meaning the percentage of T-cell templates coming from the ten most frequent sequences. Productive clonality ranged from 0 to 1, with 1 indicating a monoclonal population. Tumour-associated clones were defined as sequences comprising at least 0.1% of tumour T-cell templates but absent from matched non-adjacent lung, identified via log10 scatter plots. Student's t-tests were used for two-group comparisons, ANOVA for comparisons across stages, and linear regression for relationships, with analyses done in GraphPad Prism7 and R. Here the immuneACCESS table is served through TCRdb, limited to in-frame sequences with V and J called. Missing clones are a known gap in these copies; in checked studies unresolved V genes cover under half, and the rest lacks a known reason. The DNA gave D and trimming, while V, J and clone size come from that table. This sample has roughly 16,000 clones in its table, and 75% to 85% of those were observed once. Of the sample, 7.5% to 10% falls within the top ten clones.

Germline trimming amounts to 3 bases on V and 4 bases on J, with 9 as the count of junction bases outside the gene matches. From a lookup of the germline V gene, CDR1 and CDR2 are SGHRS and YFSETQ. The CDR3 runs 15 amino acids, cysteine and phenylalanine included. Here the CDR3 DNA is all that survives: 45 bases in frame from base 1. There are a few counts of this clone. There is no known antigen for this receptor. The record has no base qualities; no much larger clone is one base away. These sequences were also reported in another study, on CD4 T cells in lung cancer. The second publication reports: To find responses to candidate mutation-encoded neoepitopes, the study screened blood T cells from NSCLC patients and isolated neoantigen-specific CD4+ T-cell clones and TCRs. Tumor and non-adjacent lung tissue were obtained from four patients undergoing curative-intent resections for stage I-III non-small cell lung cancer. Aged 60 to 69 when blood was donated, the resected patients, most of whom were former smokers, had either lung adenocarcinoma or squamous cell carcinoma. Before blood donation, patients had received treatments including platinum chemotherapy, and some received nivolumab or pembrolizumab. Some blood-derived responses might be explained by in vitro priming of naive T cells or cross-reactivity rather than by memory responses to the cancer. The frequency of neoantigen-specific clonotypes in tumor resections, non-adjacent lung and cultured T-cell products was followed using TCRB deep sequencing. TCRB sequence data were analyzed using the kit provider's software, and tumor enrichment of clonotype templates was assessed with Fisher's exact test.

The TCR originated in a human donor with non-small cell lung cancer. This receptor chain uses TRBV5-1 and TRBJ1-2, with 7 junctional bases fitting TRBD1. Specimen: non-adjacent lung tissue. CDR3 region: CASSSHGTDSYGYTF. The nucleotide sequence is TGCGCCAGCAGCTCCCATGGGACAGATTCCTATGGCTACACCTTC.